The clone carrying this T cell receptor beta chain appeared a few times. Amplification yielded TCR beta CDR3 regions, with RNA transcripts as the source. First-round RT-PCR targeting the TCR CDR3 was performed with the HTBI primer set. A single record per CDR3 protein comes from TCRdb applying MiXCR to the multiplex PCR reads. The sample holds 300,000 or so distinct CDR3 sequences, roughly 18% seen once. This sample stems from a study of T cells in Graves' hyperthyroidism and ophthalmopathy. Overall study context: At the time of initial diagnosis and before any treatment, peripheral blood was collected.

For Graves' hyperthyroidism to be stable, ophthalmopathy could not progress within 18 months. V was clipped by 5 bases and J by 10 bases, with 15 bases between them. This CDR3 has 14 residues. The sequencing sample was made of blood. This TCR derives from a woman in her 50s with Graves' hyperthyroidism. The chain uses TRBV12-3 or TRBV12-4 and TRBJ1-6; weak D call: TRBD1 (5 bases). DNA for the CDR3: TGTGCCAGCAGTACATCGGGGGAAAGGTCACCCCTCCACTTT. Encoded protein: CASSTSGERSPLHF.